The source of this T cell receptor beta chain is a study of OX40 agonist ivuxolimab in advanced cancers. J lost 4 bases, V lost 8 bases, and 5 bases had no gene match. Germline V gene lookup returns CDR1 ENHRY and CDR2 SYGVKD. The CDR3 covers 14 residues. Using immunoSEQ multiplex PCR, the repertoire was profiled, and TCRdb retains in-frame clones only, with some absent. In the table there are about 90,000 clones, around 85% of which are singletons. The material sequenced was CD4+ or CD8+ T cells sorted from blood, taken in a trial of the OX40 agonist ivuxolimab. V and J are TRBV10-3 and TRBJ1-2; TRBD1 matches at 12 bases. This TCR was sampled from an adult with an advanced solid tumor such as melanoma, head and neck, liver or kidney cancer. This chain's CDR3 is CAIEGTGGSYGYTF. The DNA for the CDR3 is TGTGCCATCGAAGGGACAGGGGGCTCCTATGGCTACACCTTC.